This entry describes one T cell receptor (beta chain). The CDR3 consists of 12 residues. The V end lost 2 bases, the J end lost 8 bases, and 9 bases lay between the germline ends. In germline, CDR1 is SGHAT, CDR2 FQNNGV. With 60 Vbeta and 13 Jbeta primers, the PCR was carried out. TCRdb's table, derived via immunoSEQ multiplex PCR, lists solely in-frame clones and lacks some. The sample has some 90,000 clones; approximately 72% are singletons. This entry belongs to a study of cytomegalovirus exposure and HLA in healthy donors. This sequence originates from a female donor in good health and CMV-seropositive. V is TRBV11-2 and J is TRBJ1-2; no definite D call. The sequencing sample was made of PBMCs. CDR3 sequence (DNA): TGTGCCAGCAGCTTATATCCGGGAGGCTACACCTTC. Amino acids: CASSLYPGGYTF.